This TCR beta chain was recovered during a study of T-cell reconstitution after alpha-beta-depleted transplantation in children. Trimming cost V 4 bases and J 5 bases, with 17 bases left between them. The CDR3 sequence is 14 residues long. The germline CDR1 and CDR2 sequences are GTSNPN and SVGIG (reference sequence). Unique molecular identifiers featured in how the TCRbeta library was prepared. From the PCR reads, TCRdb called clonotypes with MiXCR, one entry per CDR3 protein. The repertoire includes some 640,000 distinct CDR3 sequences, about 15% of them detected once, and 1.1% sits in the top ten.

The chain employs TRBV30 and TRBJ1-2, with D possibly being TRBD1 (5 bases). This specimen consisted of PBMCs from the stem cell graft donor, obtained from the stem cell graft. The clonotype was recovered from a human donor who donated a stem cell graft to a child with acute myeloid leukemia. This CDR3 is CAWTFGGLLYGYTF. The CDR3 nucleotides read TGTGCCTGGACTTTTGGGGGACTCCTATATGGCTACACCTTC.